Shown below are 3 T cell receptor beta chains from a single sample sequenced in a study of blood T cell repertoires in COVID-19. Method: immunoSEQ multiplex PCR; TCRdb's copy keeps in-frame clones and lacks some. In the table there are over 300,000 clones, about 86% of which are singletons. The sequenced material came from peripheral blood. Receptors were obtained from a woman between 45 and 65 years old with acute or convalescent COVID-19.

The chain couples TRBV27 to TRBJ1-5; 9 bases match TRBD1. This CDR3 contains 14 residues. With V trimmed by 6 bases and J by 4 bases, 4 bases remained unmatched. Germline V gives CDR1 MNHEY, CDR2 SMNVEV (reference sequence). The CDR3 sequence is CASRGTGLNQPQHF. CDR3 DNA sequence: TGTGCCAGCAGGGGGACAGGGCTTAATCAGCCCCAGCATTTT.

The V and J genes are TRBV5-6 and TRBJ2-5; 7 positions match TRBD1. V was clipped by 2 bases and J by 2 bases; unmatched bases: 12. This CDR3 spans 17 amino acids. Germline values: CDR1 SGHDT, CDR2 YYEEEE. Here the CDR3 reads CASSLYAGTAPQETQYF. CDR3 DNA sequence: TGTGCCAGCAGCTTATACGCCGGGACAGCTCCTCAAGAGACCCAGTACTTC.

The chain recombines TRBV7-2 with TRBJ2-3, with 11 bases lining up with TRBD1. The CDR3 length is 14 residues. The germline gives CDR1 SGHTA, CDR2 FQGNSA. The ends lost 5 bases at V and 8 bases at J; junction bases unmatched: 6. As DNA, the CDR3 is TGTGCCAGCAGCCCGGACAGGGGGCGGGGTACGCAGTATTTT. It specifies CASSPDRGRGTQYF.